This T cell receptor (beta chain) was recovered during a study of cytomegalovirus exposure and HLA in healthy donors. Broader study findings: There were some V segments, including TRBV6-2 and TRBV6-3, excluded as indistinguishable.

PCR employed 60 Vbeta and 13 Jbeta primers. Clones were sequenced by immunoSEQ multiplex PCR, and TCRdb holds only the in-frame ones, with some missing. The profile shows roughly 100,000 clones, 77% of them singletons. Germline V CDR1 and CDR2: SGHTA, FQGTGA. The CDR3 has 15 amino acids. Trimming cost V 5 bases and J 4 bases; bases outside gene matches: 9. This clone was recorded only once. Its cognate antigen is unknown. The material sequenced was PBMCs. V is TRBV7-3 and J is TRBJ1-2; 8 bases are a match to TRBD1. The sequence came from a woman aged 40 to 50 in good health and CMV-seropositive. CDR3 loop: CASSTRAGTGYGYTF. The CDR3, as DNA: TGTGCCAGCAGCACAAGAGCCGGGACAGGCTATGGCTACACCTTC.